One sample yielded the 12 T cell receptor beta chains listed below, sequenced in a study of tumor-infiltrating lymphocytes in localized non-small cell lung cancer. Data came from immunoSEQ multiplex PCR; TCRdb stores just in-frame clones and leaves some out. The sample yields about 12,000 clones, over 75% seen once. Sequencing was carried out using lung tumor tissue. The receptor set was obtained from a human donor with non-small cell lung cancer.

CDR3 amino acids: CASSQPLTGPRWAFF. The CDR3 region has the DNA TGCGCCAGCAGCCAACCCTTGACAGGGCCCCGTTGGGCTTTCTTT. The chain is built from TRBV4-1 and TRBJ1-1; 7 bases are shared with TRBD1. Trimming removed 2 bases from V and 11 bases from J; junction bases left unmatched: 14. CDR1 is MGHRA and CDR2 is YSYEKL in the germline V gene. The CDR3 has 15 amino acids.

The CDR3 DNA reads as TGTGCCAGCCGTCCCCCAGGTAGATGGCAGTACTTC. Protein sequence: CASRPPGRWQYF. The chain is built from TRBV28 and TRBJ2-7; D is unclear. Germline CDR1 is MDHEN and CDR2 is SYDVKM. There are 12 residues in the CDR3. Trimming pared 8 bases from V and 9 bases from J, leaving 17 bases between.

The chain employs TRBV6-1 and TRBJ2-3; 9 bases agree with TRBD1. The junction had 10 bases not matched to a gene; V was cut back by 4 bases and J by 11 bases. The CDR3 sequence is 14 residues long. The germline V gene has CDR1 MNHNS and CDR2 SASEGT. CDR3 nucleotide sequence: TGTGCCAGCAGTGCCGGGACAGGGCCCCTCTGGCAGTATTTT. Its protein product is CASSAGTGPLWQYF.

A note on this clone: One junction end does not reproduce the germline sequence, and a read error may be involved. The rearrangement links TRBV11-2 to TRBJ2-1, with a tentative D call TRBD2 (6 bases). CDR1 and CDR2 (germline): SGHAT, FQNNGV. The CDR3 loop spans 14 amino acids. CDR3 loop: CAGSSGTDYNEQFF. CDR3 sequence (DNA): TGTGCCGGCAGCTCCGGGACTGACTACAATGAGCAGTTCTTC.

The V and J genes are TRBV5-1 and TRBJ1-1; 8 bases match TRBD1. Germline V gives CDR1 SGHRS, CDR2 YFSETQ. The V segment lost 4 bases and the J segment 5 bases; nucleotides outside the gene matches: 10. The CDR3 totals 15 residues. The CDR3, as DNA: TGCGCCAGCAGCCCAGGACAGGGTGAATGGACTGAAGCTTTCTTT. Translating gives CASSPGQGEWTEAFF.

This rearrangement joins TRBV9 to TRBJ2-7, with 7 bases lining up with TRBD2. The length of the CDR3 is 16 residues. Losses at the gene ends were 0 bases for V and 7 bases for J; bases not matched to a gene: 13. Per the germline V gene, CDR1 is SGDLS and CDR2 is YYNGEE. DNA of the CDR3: TGTGCCAGCAGCGTAGATGCGGGAGCAGCTCGAGGGGAGCAGTACTTC. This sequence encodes CASSVDAGAARGEQYF.

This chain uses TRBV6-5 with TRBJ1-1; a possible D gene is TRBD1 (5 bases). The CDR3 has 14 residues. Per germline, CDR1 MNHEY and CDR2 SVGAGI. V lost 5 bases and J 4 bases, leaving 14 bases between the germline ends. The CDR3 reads CASSSGGGRTEAFF. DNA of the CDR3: TGTGCCAGCAGTAGTGGGGGGGGTCGCACTGAAGCTTTCTTT.

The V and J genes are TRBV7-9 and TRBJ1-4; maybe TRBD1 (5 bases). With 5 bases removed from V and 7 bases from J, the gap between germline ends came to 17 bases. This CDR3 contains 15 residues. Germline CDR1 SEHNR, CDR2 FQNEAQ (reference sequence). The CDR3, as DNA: TGTGCCAGCAGCCCCGGGCCTAGTCAGGGTGAAAAACTGTTTTTT. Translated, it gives CASSPGPSQGEKLFF.

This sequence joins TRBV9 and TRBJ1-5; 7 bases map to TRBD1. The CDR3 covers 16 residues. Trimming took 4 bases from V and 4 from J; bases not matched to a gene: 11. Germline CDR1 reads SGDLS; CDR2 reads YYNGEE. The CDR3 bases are TGTGCCAGCAGCCCAGGGGGTCGGTGGGGAAATCAGCCCCAGCATTTT. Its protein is CASSPGGRWGNQPQHF.

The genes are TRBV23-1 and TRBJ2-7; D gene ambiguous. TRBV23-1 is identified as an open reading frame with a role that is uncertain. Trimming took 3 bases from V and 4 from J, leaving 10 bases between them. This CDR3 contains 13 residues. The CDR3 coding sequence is TGCGCCAGCAGTCATTATAAGGTTTACGAGCAGTACTTC. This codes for CASSHYKVYEQYF.

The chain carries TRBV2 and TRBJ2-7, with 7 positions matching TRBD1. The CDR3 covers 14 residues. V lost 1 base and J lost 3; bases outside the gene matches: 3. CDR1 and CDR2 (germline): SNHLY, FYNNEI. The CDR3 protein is CASSEGQGHYEQYF. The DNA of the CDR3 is TGTGCCAGCAGTGAAGGACAGGGACACTACGAGCAGTACTTC.

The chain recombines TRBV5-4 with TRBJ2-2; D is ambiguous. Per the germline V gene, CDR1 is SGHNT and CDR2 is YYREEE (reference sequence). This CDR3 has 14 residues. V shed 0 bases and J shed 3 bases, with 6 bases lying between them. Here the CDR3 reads CASSLEPDTGELFF. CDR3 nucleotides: TGTGCCAGCAGCTTGGAACCTGACACCGGGGAGCTGTTTTTT.